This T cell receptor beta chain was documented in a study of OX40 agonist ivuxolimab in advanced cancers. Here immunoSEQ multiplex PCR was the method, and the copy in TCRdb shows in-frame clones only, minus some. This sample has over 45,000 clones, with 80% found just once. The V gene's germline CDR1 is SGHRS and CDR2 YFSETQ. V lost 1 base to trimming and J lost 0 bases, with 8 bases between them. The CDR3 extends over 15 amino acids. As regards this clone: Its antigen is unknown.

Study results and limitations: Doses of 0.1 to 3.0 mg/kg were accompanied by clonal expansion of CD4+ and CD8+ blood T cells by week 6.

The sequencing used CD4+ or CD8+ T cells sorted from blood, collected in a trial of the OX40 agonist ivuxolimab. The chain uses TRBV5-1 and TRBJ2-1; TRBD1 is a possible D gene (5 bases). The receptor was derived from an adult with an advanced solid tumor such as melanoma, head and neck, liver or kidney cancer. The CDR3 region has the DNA TGCGCCAGCAGCTTGCAGGGTAGCTCCTACAATGAGCAGTTCTTC. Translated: CASSLQGSSYNEQFF. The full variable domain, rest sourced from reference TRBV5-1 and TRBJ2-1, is KAGVTQTPRYLIKTRGQQVTLSCSPISGHRSVSWYQQTPGQGLQFLFEYFSETQRNKGNFPGRFSGRQFSNSRSEMNVSTLELGDSALYLCASSLQGSSYNEQFFGPGTRLTVL.